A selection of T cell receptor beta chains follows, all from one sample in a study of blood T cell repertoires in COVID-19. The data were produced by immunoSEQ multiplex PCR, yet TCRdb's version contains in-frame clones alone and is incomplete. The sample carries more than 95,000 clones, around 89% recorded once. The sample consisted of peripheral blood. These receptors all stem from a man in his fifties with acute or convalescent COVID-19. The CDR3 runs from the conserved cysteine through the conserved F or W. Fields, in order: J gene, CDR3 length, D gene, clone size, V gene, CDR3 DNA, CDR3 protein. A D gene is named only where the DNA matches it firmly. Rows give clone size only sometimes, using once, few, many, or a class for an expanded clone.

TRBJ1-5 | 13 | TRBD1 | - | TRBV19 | TGTGCCACCCGGGGGACAGTAGCCCAGCCCCAGCATTTT | CATRGTVAQPQHF
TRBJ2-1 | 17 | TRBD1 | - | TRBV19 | TGTGCCAGCCGGACACAGATACCGGGACAGGGTGTTAATGAGCAGTTCTTC | CASRTQIPGQGVNEQFF
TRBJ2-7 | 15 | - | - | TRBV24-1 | TGTGCCACCAGTGATACCGGGACACAACCCTACGAGCAGTACTTC | CATSDTGTQPYEQYF
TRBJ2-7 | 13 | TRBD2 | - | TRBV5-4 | TGTGCCAGCAGCCCCGGGACTAGGGACGAGCAGTACTTC | CASSPGTRDEQYF
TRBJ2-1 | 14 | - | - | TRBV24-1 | TGTGCCACCAGTGCCGGACAGCGAAACAATGAGCAGTTCTTC | CATSAGQRNNEQFF
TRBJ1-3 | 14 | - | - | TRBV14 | TGTGCCAGCAGCCAAGATCATCCTGGAAACACCATATATTTT | CASSQDHPGNTIYF
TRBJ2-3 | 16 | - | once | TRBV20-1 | TGCAGTGCTAGTTCAGTCGCGGCCAGGGGCACAGATACGCAGTATTTT | CSASSVAARGTDTQYF
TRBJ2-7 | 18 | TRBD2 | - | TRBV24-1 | TGTGCCACCAGTGATCATGGGACTAGCGAGCCTCTCTCCTACGAGCAGTACTTC | CATSDHGTSEPLSYEQYF
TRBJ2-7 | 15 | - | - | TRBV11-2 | TGTGCCAGCACCCGAGAAGGGGCTAGCGTCTACGAGCAGTACTTC | CASTREGASVYEQYF
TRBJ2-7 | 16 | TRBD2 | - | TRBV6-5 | TGTGCCAGCAGTTACCTTGGACTAGCCCGTGATTACGAGCAGTACTTC | CASSYLGLARDYEQYF
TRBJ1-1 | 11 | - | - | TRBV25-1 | TGTGCCAGCAGGGACGGGACAGAAGCTTTCTTT | CASRDGTEAFF
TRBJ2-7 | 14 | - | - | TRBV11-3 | TGTGCCAGCAGCTTGGCCCGTGGGGGCCACGAGCAGTACTTC | CASSLARGGHEQYF
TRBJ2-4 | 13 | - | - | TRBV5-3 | TGTGCCAGAAATCGGGAAGCCAAAAACATTCAGTACTTC | CARNREAKNIQYF
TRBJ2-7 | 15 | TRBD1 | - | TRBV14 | TGTGCCAGCAGCCAAGTTCGACAGGGTGGGTACGAGCAGTACTTC | CASSQVRQGGYEQYF
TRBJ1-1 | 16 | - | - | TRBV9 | TGTGCCAGCAGCTCCACACCTGGGAGAGTGAGCACTGAAGCTTTCTTT | CASSSTPGRVSTEAFF
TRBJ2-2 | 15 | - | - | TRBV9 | TGTGCCAGCAGCGTACTTCCCGCGAACACCGGGGAGCTGTTTTTT | CASSVLPANTGELFF
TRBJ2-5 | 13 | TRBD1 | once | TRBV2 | TGTGCCATAACCGGGACAGGGGTCGGGTCCCAGTACTTC | CAITGTGVGSQYF
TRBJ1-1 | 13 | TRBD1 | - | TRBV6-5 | TGTGCCAGCGCAGGGGGAGGGAACACTGAAGCTTTCTTT | CASAGGGNTEAFF
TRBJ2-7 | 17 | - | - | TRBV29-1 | TGCAGCGTTGAAGACCGCTACCGGGGGACAGACCTCTACGAGCAGTACTTC | CSVEDRYRGTDLYEQYF
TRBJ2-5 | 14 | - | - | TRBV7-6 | TGTGCCAGCAGCATTCCGTGGGAGTTTGAGACCCAGTACTTC | CASSIPWEFETQYF
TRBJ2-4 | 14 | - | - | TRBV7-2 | TGTGCCAGCAGCTTAGCCCTAGCCAAAAACATTCAGTACTTC | CASSLALAKNIQYF
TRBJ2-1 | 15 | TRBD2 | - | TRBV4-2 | TGTGCCAGCAGCCAGCGTCCCGGGACTAGCGGTGAGCAGTTCTTC | CASSQRPGTSGEQFF
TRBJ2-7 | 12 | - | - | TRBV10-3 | TGTGCCATCAGTACCGACAGTTACGAGCAGTACTTC | CAISTDSYEQYF
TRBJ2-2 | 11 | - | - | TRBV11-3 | TGTGCCAACCTTATAGCCGGGGAGCTGTTTTTT | CANLIAGELFF
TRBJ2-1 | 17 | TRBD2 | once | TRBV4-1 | TGCGCCAGCAGCCAAGATCCCCGACTAGCGGGCTGGGATGAGCAGTTCTTC | CASSQDPRLAGWDEQFF
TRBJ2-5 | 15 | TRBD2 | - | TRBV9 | TGTGCCAGCAGTGCCGGGACTAGCGCCTCTGGGGCCCAGTACTTC | CASSAGTSASGAQYF
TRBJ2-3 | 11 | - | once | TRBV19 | TGTGCCAGCGGAGTGTCAGATACGCAGTATTTT | CASGVSDTQYF
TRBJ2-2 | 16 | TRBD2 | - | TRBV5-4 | TGTGCCAGCAGAGGGACTAGCGGGATCAACACCGGGGAGCTGTTTTTT | CASRGTSGINTGELFF
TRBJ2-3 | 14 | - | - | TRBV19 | TGTGCCAGTAGTGTAACAGGGAGCACAGATACGCAGTATTTT | CASSVTGSTDTQYF
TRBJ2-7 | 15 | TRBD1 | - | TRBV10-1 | TGCGCCAGCAGTGTAAGGACAGGGGGAGCCTACGAGCAGTACTTC | CASSVRTGGAYEQYF
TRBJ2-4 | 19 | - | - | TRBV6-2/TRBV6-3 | TGTGCCAGCAGTTATTTTCGACGGAGCCAGCCTCTAGCCAAAAACATTCAGTACTTC | CASSYFRRSQPLAKNIQYF
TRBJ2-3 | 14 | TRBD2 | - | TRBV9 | TGTGCCAGCAGCGAGCCCGTTGGGAGGGGTACGCAGTATTTT | CASSEPVGRGTQYF
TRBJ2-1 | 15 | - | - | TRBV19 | TGTGCCAGTAGTATAGCGGGAGTGTCCTACAATGAGCAGTTCTTC | CASSIAGVSYNEQFF
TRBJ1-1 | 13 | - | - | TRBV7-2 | TGTGCCAGCAGGCCATACATGAACACTGAAGCTTTCTTT | CASRPYMNTEAFF
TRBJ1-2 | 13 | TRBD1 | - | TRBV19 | TGTGCCAGTAGGGCAGGGGGCACGGATGGCTACACCTTC | CASRAGGTDGYTF
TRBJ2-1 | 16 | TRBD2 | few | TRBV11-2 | TGTGCCAGCAGCTTCCCCCTGGGGCGGGAGTGGGTTGAGCAGTTCTTC | CASSFPLGREWVEQFF
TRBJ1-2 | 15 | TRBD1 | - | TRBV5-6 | TGTGCCAGCAGCTTACAGGGGCCCCTACGCTATGGCTACACCTTC | CASSLQGPLRYGYTF
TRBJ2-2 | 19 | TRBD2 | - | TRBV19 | TGTGCCAGTAGTATGGGAGCACTAGCGGGAAGGTTAGGAACCGGGGAGCTGTTTTTT | CASSMGALAGRLGTGELFF
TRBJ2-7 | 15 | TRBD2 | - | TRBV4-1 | TGCGCCAGCAGCCGGGAACTAGCGGGAGTGGGCGAGCAGTACTTC | CASSRELAGVGEQYF
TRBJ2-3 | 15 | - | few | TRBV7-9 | TGTGCCAGCAGCTTAAGGTCCCAGGGTACAGATACGCAGTATTTT | CASSLRSQGTDTQYF
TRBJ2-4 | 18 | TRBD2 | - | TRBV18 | TGTGCCAGCTCACCAGGGACTAGCGGGAGTTGGGCCAAAAACATTCAGTACTTC | CASSPGTSGSWAKNIQYF
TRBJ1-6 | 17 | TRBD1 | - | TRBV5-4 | TGTGCCAGCACCAAACTGGGGACAGGTTTGGATAATTCACCCCTCCACTTT | CASTKLGTGLDNSPLHF
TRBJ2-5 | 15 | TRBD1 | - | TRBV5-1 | TGCGCCAGCAGCTTCACAGGGGGTTCAGGAGAGACCCAGTACTTC | CASSFTGGSGETQYF
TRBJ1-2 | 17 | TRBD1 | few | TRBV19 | TGTGCCAGTAGTAAAACCGGGACAGGGGCTCTCATCTATGGCTACACCTTC | CASSKTGTGALIYGYTF
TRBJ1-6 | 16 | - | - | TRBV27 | TGTGCCAGCAGTTTAGCTCCGGCAGGGATTGATTCACCCCTCCACTTT | CASSLAPAGIDSPLHF
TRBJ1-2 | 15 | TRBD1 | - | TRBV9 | TGTGCCAGCAGCGTCGGACAGGGAGCGAACTATGGCTACACCTTC | CASSVGQGANYGYTF
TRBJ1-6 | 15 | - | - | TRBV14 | TGTGCCAGCAGCCGCGCAAGTGCAGGAAATTCACCCCTCCACTTT | CASSRASAGNSPLHF
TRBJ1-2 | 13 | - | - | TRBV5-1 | TGCGCCAGCAGCTTGGCCCCGGGTTATGGCTACACCTTC | CASSLAPGYGYTF
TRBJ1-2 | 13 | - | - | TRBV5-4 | TGTGCCAGCAGCTTGGACAGGATCTGGGGCTACACCTTC | CASSLDRIWGYTF
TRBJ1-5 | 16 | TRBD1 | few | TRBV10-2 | TGCGCCAGCAGTTCCGGGACAGGGCGCTCCAATCAGCCCCAGCATTTT | CASSSGTGRSNQPQHF
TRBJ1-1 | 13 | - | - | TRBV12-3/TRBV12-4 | TGTGCCAGCAGTTTTCGGGGGACCACTGAAGCTTTCTTT | CASSFRGTTEAFF
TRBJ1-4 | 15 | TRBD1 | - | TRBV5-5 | TGTGCCAGCAGCCCCCGGACAGGGTGGGGCGAAAAACTGTTTTTT | CASSPRTGWGEKLFF
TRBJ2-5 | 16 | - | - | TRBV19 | TGTGCCAGTAGTAAGGCTGGATGGGGCTCGGTAGGAACCCAGTACTTC | CASSKAGWGSVGTQYF
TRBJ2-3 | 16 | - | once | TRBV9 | TGTGCCAGCAGCGTAGGGGCTGCCAGATCCCCCGGTACGCAGTATTTT | CASSVGAARSPGTQYF
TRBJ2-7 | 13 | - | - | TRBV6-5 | TGTGCCAGCGCCCGCGGGACCTCCTACGAGCAGTACTTC | CASARGTSYEQYF
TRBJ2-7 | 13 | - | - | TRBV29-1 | TGCAGCGTTGTAAACGGGAGCTCCTACGAGCAGTACTTC | CSVVNGSSYEQYF
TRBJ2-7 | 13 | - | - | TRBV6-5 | TGTGCCAGCAGACCGGGACATACCATAGAGCAGTACTTC | CASRPGHTIEQYF
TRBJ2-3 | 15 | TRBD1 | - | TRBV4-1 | TGCGCCAGCAGCCAATCCGGGACAGGGAGTGGTACGCAGTATTTT | CASSQSGTGSGTQYF
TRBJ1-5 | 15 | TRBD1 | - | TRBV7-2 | TGTGCCAGCAGCTTTACAGGGGGCGCAGGACAGCCCCAGCATTTT | CASSFTGGAGQPQHF
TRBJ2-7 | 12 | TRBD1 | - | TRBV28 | TGTGCCAGCAGTTCAGGGGGCTGGGAGCAGTACTTC | CASSSGGWEQYF